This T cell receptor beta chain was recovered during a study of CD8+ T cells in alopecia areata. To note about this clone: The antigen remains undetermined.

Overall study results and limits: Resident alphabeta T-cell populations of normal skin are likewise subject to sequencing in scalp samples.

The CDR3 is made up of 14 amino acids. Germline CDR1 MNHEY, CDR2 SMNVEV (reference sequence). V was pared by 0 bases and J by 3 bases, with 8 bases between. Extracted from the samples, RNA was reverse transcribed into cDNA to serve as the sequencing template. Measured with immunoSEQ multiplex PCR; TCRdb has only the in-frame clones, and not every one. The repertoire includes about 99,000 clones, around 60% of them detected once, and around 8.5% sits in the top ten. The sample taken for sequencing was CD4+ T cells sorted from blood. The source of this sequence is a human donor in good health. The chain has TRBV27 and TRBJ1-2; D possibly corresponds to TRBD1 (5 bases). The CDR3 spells CASSLSRADYGYTF. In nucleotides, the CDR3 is TGTGCCAGCAGTTTATCCAGGGCTGACTATGGCTACACCTTC.